Presented here are 26 T cell receptor beta chains from one specimen sequenced in a study of T cells in Graves' hyperthyroidism and ophthalmopathy. From RNA transcripts, TCR beta CDR3 regions were amplified. First-round RT-PCR with HTBI primers amplified the TCR CDR3 region. TCRdb processed the multiplex PCR reads anew with MiXCR; each CDR3 protein has one entry. The sample has about 600,000 distinct CDR3 sequences, about a sixth seen once. Sequenced sample: blood. Receptor source: a woman in her thirties or forties with Graves' ophthalmopathy.

This clonotype has only a few counts. The chain links TRBV20-1 to TRBJ1-2; D possibly corresponds to TRBD1 (6 bases). This CDR3 spans 14 amino acids. The germline CDR1 and CDR2 sequences are DFQATT and SNEGSKA (reference sequence). The germline V and J ends were trimmed by 6 bases and 0 bases, with 14 bases remaining between them. The CDR3 nucleotides read TGCAGTGCAGCCAGGGACACTACTAACTATGGCTACACCTTC. This sequence encodes CSAARDTTNYGYTF.

This clonotype has ten or more counts. The rearrangement links TRBV11-2 to TRBJ1-4, with 7 bases fitting TRBD1. With 0 bases clipped from V and 6 bases from J, the junction kept 7 bases outside the gene matches. CDR3 length: 16 amino acids. The V gene's germline CDR1 is SGHAT and CDR2 FQNNGV. CDR3 sequence (DNA): TGTGCCAGCAGCTTAGATCGGGGACAGTACCATGAAAAACTGTTTTTT. As protein: CASSLDRGQYHEKLFF.

The chain is built from TRBV20-1 and TRBJ1-6, with D possibly being TRBD1 (5 bases). Trimming shortened V by 3 bases and J by 7 bases, and 13 bases separated the two germline ends. The CDR3 spans 14 residues. Germline V gene sequence: CDR1 DFQATT, CDR2 SNEGSKA (reference sequence). CDR3 amino acids: CSARSGTTNSPLHF. CDR3 in DNA: TGCAGTGCTAGGTCCGGGACCACCAATTCACCCCTCCACTTT.

This clonotype has ten or more counts. The chain has TRBV2 and TRBJ2-7; D not certain. CDR3 size: 14 residues. CDR1 and CDR2 from the germline V gene are SNHLY and FYNNEI. Trimming took off 4 bases at V and 0 bases at J, with 10 bases between the two ends. The CDR3 bases are TGTGCCAGCAGTGTCGAGAGGAGCTCCTACGAGCAGTACTTC. Its protein product is CASSVERSSYEQYF.

The gene calls are TRBV20-1 and TRBJ2-5; TRBD2 aligns across 7 bases. Germline CDR1 and CDR2: DFQATT and SNEGSKA (reference sequence). The length of the CDR3 is 11 residues. V trimming: 2 bases; J trimming: 12 bases; junction bases outside the gene matches: 6. DNA of the CDR3: TGCAGTGCTAGACGGTCCGCGGGGGAGTACTTC. Its translation: CSARRSAGEYF.

This clonotype was picked up many times. The chain has TRBV3-1 and TRBJ1-1; D is undetermined. The CDR3 runs 13 residues. The V and J ends lost 6 bases and 1 base respectively, with 9 bases between them. Germline V CDR1 and CDR2: LGHDT, YNNKEL (reference sequence). CDR3 protein: CASRTAGNTEAFF. In DNA, the CDR3 is TGTGCCAGCAGAACGGCAGGGAACACTGAAGCTTTCTTT.

This clonotype was observed a few times. This sequence joins TRBV6-1 and TRBJ2-5, with D unresolved. This CDR3 has 12 amino acids. Trimming took 5 bases from V and 5 from J, leaving 9 bases between them. CDR1 is MNHNS and CDR2 is SASEGT in the germline V gene. CDR3 DNA sequence: TGTGCCAGCAGTCGACCCGTGGAGACCCAGTACTTC. Its translation: CASSRPVETQYF.

The rearrangement links TRBV19 to TRBJ2-7, with TRBD1 as a possible D gene (5 bases). Germline V gene sequence: CDR1 LNHDA, CDR2 SQIVND (reference sequence). The V gene lost 6 bases and the J gene lost 7 bases, with 13 bases spanning the gap. The CDR3 extends over 12 amino acids. This chain's CDR3 is CASRRDRGEQYF. The CDR3 bases are TGTGCCAGTAGAAGAGATAGGGGTGAGCAGTACTTC.

In this sample, this clonotype turned up a few times. CDR3 nucleotides: TGTGCCAGCAGCTCCCTTTGGGGGTCGGACAGGGGGGAAAGGGCCTACGAGCAGTACTTC. Translating it yields CASSSLWGSDRGERAYEQYF. The gene calls are TRBV27 and TRBJ2-7; 10 bases line up with TRBD1. The CDR3 contains 20 residues. Germline V gene lookup returns CDR1 MNHEY and CDR2 SMNVEV (reference sequence). After removal of 6 bases from V and 2 bases from J, the junction contained 22 bases not matched to a gene.

The V gene is TRBV20-1, the J gene TRBJ2-7; 11 nucleotides align to TRBD2. The CDR3 is made up of 13 amino acids. Germline V CDR1 and CDR2: DFQATT, SNEGSKA (reference sequence). The CDR3 region has the DNA TGCAGGGGGAGACTAGCGGGATCCAACGAGCAGTACTTC. As protein: CRGRLAGSNEQYF.

There are a few counts of this clonotype. The CDR3: CASTPQGSWGDEQFF. In DNA form, the CDR3 reads TGTGCCAGCACCCCCCAAGGGAGTTGGGGGGATGAGCAGTTCTTC. V gene TRBV28 combines with J gene TRBJ2-1; tentative D call: TRBD2 (6 bases). The V end lost 7 bases, the J end lost 8 bases, and 21 bases lay between the germline ends. Per the germline V gene, CDR1 is MDHEN and CDR2 is SYDVKM. This CDR3 has 15 residues.

This clonotype has ten or more counts. The chain links TRBV11-2 to TRBJ2-3; possible D gene TRBD2, 5 bases. CDR3 length: 18 residues. Germline V gene lookup returns CDR1 SGHAT and CDR2 FQNNGV. With 2 bases removed from V and 4 bases from J, the gap between germline ends came to 22 bases. CDR3 DNA: TGTGCCAGCAGCTTATTTGGGAAAGCGGCTACCTCCCCAGATACGCAGTATTTT. Translated: CASSLFGKAATSPDTQYF.

This clonotype was observed a handful of times. This chain uses TRBV5-6 with TRBJ2-7, with TRBD1 matching over 8 bases. The V segment lost 3 bases and the J segment 6 bases; nucleotides outside the gene matches: 2. Germline values: CDR1 SGHDT, CDR2 YYEEEE. This CDR3 spans 12 amino acids. Written as DNA, the CDR3 is TGTGCCAGCAGCTATACAGGGGGCGAGCAGTACTTC. It is translated as CASSYTGGEQYF.

This clonotype was picked up many times. The chain joins TRBV6-1 to TRBJ1-1; TRBD1 aligns across 7 bases. The CDR3 consists of 14 residues. Unmatched junction bases numbered 5, after V lost 5 bases and J lost 2 bases. In germline, CDR1 is MNHNS, CDR2 SASEGT. The CDR3 DNA sequence: TGTGCCAGCAGTAACGGACAGGCCAACACTGAAGCTTTCTTT. This translates into CASSNGQANTEAFF.

This clonotype has a count of ten or more. This chain connects TRBV20-1 to TRBJ2-1, with D perhaps TRBD2 (5 bases). V was shortened by 4 bases and J by 0 bases, with 10 bases between the two germline ends. Germline values: CDR1 DFQATT, CDR2 SNEGSKA (reference sequence). The CDR3 extends over 14 amino acids. The CDR3 sequence: CSAMTSGSYNEQFF. In DNA, the CDR3 is TGCAGTGCTATGACCAGCGGCTCCTACAATGAGCAGTTCTTC.

At least ten counts were recorded for this clonotype. This chain's CDR3 is CASSSGHGYTF. Here the CDR3 DNA reads TGTGCCAGCAGTTCAGGGCATGGCTACACCTTC. This rearrangement joins TRBV28 to TRBJ1-2; D perhaps matches TRBD1 (5 bases). The CDR3 runs to 11 residues. Germline V gene data show CDR1 as MDHEN and CDR2 as SYDVKM. Between the trimmed V and J ends, which lost 4 bases and 6 bases, there was a span of 6 bases.

The rearrangement links TRBV9 to TRBJ2-2; TRBD2 might be the D (6 bases). This CDR3 is built from 14 residues. V lost 5 bases and J 6 bases, leaving 14 bases between the germline ends. The V gene's germline CDR1 is SGDLS and CDR2 YYNGEE. CDR3 in amino acids: CASRGGAVAGELFF. The CDR3 nucleotides are TGTGCCAGCAGGGGGGGAGCGGTCGCCGGGGAGCTGTTTTTT.

The table lists this clonotype with many counts. The chain joins TRBV11-1 to TRBJ2-2; tentative D call: TRBD1 (6 bases). This CDR3 comprises 15 residues. Germline V lookup: CDR1 SGHAT, CDR2 FQDESV (reference sequence). Trimming cost V 2 bases and J 4 bases, with 11 bases left between them. The CDR3 loop is CASSLNRVGTGELFF. The CDR3 DNA reads as TGTGCCAGCAGCTTAAACAGGGTGGGCACCGGGGAGCTGTTTTTT.

The rearrangement links TRBV4-1 to TRBJ1-1; D gene ambiguous. Germline loops: CDR1 MGHRA, CDR2 YSYEKL. The germline V and J ends were trimmed by 1 base and 6 bases, with 9 bases remaining between them. This CDR3 is built from 13 residues. The chain's CDR3 is CASSQAGRSEAFF. The DNA of the CDR3 is TGCGCCAGCAGCCAAGCCGGAAGGTCTGAAGCTTTCTTT.

The chain joins TRBV7-9 to TRBJ1-1; D is undetermined. Germline V gene lookup returns CDR1 SEHNR and CDR2 FQNEAQ (reference sequence). V lost 0 bases to trimming and J lost 4 bases, with 12 bases between them. CDR3 size: 15 residues. CDR3 in DNA: TGTGCCAGCAGCTTAGCCCCGCGCCTGGGCACTGAAGCTTTCTTT. It yields the protein CASSLAPRLGTEAFF.

The V call is TRBV12-3 or TRBV12-4, the J call TRBJ2-1; D remains ambiguous. This CDR3 contains 14 residues. Between the trimmed V and J ends, which lost 1 base and 8 bases, there was a span of 12 bases. CDR3 DNA sequence: TGTGCCAGCAGTTTAGGCGAATTTCCCCATGAGCAGTTCTTC. Protein product: CASSLGEFPHEQFF.

This clonotype was detected ten times or more. The genes are TRBV20-1 and TRBJ1-1; the match to TRBD1 covers 8 bases. Trimming removed 3 bases from V and 4 bases from J; junction bases left unmatched: 7. CDR1 and CDR2 (germline): DFQATT, SNEGSKA (reference sequence). The CDR3 runs to 14 residues. The CDR3 coding sequence is TGCAGTGCTAGTCCAGGGGGCATCGGCACTGAAGCTTTCTTT. This translates into CSASPGGIGTEAFF.

This clonotype was counted a few times. The chain combines TRBV4-2 with TRBJ2-7; D unresolved. The CDR3 is 14 residues long. V lost 3 bases, J lost 0 bases, and 9 bases lay in between. Germline V gives CDR1 LGHNA, CDR2 YNFKEQ. CDR3 amino acids: CASSHRTSSYEQYF. CDR3 nucleotide sequence: TGTGCCAGCAGCCACAGGACGAGCTCCTACGAGCAGTACTTC.

This clonotype was detected many times. The CDR3 region has the DNA TGTGCCAGCAGACCAACAGGGGAGGATGGCTACACCTTC. Protein sequence: CASRPTGEDGYTF. This sequence joins TRBV6-1 and TRBJ1-2, with 7 bases that match TRBD1. Germline CDR1 and CDR2: MNHNS and SASEGT. V was clipped by 6 bases and J by 6 bases; unmatched bases: 7. CDR3 length: 13 amino acids.

This clonotype was recorded a few times. CDR3 in DNA: TGCAGCGTTGAGGGTTCCCGGGACCATCCGGAGCCCCGCGCGAACACCGGGGAGCTGTTTTTT. As protein: CSVEGSRDHPEPRANTGELFF. The chain recombines TRBV29-1 with TRBJ2-2, with D perhaps being TRBD1 or TRBD2 (5 bases each). Germline loops: CDR1 SQVTM, CDR2 ANQGSEA. V dropped 3 bases and J dropped 0 bases, with 29 bases sitting between them. The CDR3 length is 21 residues.

The J gene is TRBJ2-5, the V gene TRBV9; D is perhaps TRBD2 (6 bases). Germline V gene data show CDR1 as SGDLS and CDR2 as YYNGEE. V was trimmed by 0 bases and J by 4 bases, leaving 13 bases between them. The CDR3 loop spans 15 amino acids. This CDR3 is CASSVVAGWRETQYF. DNA of the CDR3: TGTGCCAGCAGCGTAGTGGCGGGGTGGCGAGAGACCCAGTACTTC.